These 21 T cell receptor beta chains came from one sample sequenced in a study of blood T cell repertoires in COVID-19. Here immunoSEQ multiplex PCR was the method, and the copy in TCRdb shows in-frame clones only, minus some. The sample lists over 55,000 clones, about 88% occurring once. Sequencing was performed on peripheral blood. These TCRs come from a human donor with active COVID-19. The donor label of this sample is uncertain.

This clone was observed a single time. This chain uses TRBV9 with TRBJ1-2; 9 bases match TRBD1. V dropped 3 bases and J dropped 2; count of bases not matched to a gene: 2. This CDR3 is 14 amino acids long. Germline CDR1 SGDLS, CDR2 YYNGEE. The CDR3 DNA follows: TGTGCCAGCAGCGCAGACAGGGGGAACTATGGCTACACCTTC. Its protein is CASSADRGNYGYTF.

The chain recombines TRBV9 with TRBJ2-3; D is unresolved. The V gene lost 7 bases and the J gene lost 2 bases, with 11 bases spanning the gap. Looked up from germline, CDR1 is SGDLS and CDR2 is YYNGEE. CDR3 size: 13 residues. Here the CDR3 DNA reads TGTGCCAGCCAAAGAACAGCCACAGATACGCAGTATTTT. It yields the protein CASQRTATDTQYF. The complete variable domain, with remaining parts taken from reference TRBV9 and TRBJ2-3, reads DSGVTQTPKHLITATGQRVTLRCSPRSGDLSVYWYQQSLDQGLQFLIQYYNGEERAKGNILERFSAQQFPDLHSELNLSSLELGDSALYFCASQRTATDTQYFGPGTRLTVL.

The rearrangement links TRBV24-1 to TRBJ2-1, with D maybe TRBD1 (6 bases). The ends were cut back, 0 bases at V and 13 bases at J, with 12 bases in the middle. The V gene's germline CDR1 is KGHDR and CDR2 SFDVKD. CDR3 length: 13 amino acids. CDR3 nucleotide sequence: TGTGCCACCAGTGATTTGACGAGGGGACATCAGTTCTTC. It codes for CATSDLTRGHQFF.

The CDR3 nucleotides are TGTGCCAGTAGTATTGGACAGGGCGCCAACTATGGCTACACCTTC. Protein: CASSIGQGANYGYTF. The chain combines TRBV19 with TRBJ1-2; 8 bases align to TRBD1. CDR1 and CDR2 from the germline V gene are LNHDA and SQIVND (reference sequence). This CDR3 has 15 amino acids. J lost 2 bases, V lost 3 bases, and 5 bases had no gene match.

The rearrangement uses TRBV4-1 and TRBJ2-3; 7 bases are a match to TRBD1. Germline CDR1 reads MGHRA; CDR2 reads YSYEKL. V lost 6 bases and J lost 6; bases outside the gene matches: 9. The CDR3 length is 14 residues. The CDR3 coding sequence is TGCGCCAGCAGAAACCCGGGACAGAGGGATACGCAGTATTTT. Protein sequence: CASRNPGQRDTQYF.

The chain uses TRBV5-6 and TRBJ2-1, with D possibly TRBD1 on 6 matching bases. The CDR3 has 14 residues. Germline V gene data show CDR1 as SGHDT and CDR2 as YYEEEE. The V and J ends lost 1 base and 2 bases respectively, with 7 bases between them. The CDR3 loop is CASSLTGPYNEQFF. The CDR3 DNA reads TGTGCCAGCAGCTTGACAGGGCCCTACAATGAGCAGTTCTTC.

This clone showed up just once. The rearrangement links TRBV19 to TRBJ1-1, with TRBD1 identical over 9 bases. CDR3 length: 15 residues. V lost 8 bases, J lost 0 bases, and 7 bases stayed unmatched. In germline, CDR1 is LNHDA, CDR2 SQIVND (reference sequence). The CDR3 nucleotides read TGTGCCAGTTCACAGGGGGCGGGTGTGAACACTGAAGCTTTCTTT. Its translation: CASSQGAGVNTEAFF.

The CDR3 spells CASSGPGSGANVLTF. CDR3 sequence (DNA): TGTGCCAGCAGTGGGCCGGGGTCTGGGGCCAACGTCCTGACTTTC. J is TRBJ2-6 and V is TRBV28; TRBD2 is a possible D gene (5 bases). Per germline, CDR1 MDHEN and CDR2 SYDVKM. This CDR3 has 15 residues. The V and J ends lost 5 bases and 1 base respectively, with 9 bases between them.

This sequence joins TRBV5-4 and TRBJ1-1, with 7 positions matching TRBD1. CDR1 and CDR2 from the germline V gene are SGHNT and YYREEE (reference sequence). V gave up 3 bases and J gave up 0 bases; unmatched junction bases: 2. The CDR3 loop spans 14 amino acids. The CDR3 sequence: CASSWDSMNTEAFF. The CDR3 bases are TGTGCCAGCAGCTGGGACAGCATGAACACTGAAGCTTTCTTT.

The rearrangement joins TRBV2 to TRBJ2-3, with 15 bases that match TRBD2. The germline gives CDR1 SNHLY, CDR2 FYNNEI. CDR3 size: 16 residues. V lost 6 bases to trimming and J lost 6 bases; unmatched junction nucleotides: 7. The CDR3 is CASSPGLAGGFDTQYF. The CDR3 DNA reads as TGTGCCAGCAGCCCCGGACTAGCGGGGGGGTTCGATACGCAGTATTTT.

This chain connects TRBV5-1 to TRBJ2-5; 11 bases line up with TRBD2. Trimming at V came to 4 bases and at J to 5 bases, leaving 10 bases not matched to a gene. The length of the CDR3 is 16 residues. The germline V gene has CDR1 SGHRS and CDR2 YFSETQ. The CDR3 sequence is CASSIGLAGRGETQYF. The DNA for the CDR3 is TGCGCCAGCAGCATTGGACTAGCGGGCCGAGGCGAGACCCAGTACTTC.

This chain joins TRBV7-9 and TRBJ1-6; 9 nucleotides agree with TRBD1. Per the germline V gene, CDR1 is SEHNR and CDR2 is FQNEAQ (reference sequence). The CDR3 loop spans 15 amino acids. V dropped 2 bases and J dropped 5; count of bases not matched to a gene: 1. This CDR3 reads CASSLWTGDNSPLHF. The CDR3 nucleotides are TGTGCCAGCAGCTTATGGACAGGGGATAATTCACCCCTCCACTTT.

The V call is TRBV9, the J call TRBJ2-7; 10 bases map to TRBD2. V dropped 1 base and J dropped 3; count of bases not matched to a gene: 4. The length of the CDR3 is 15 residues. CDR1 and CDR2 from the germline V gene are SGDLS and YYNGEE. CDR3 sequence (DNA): TGTGCCAGCAGCGTAACTAGCGGGGCGAACTACGAGCAGTACTTC. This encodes CASSVTSGANYEQYF. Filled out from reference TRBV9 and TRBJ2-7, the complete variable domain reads DSGVTQTPKHLITATGQRVTLRCSPRSGDLSVYWYQQSLDQGLQFLIQYYNGEERAKGNILERFSAQQFPDLHSELNLSSLELGDSALYFCASSVTSGANYEQYFGPGTRLTVT.

DNA for the CDR3: TGTGCCAGCAGTTTACTAGCCCCCGGGGAGCTGTTTTTT. Protein sequence: CASSLLAPGELFF. The chain recombines TRBV28 with TRBJ2-2; a weak D match, TRBD2 (5 bases). The CDR3 covers 13 residues. CDR1 is MDHEN, CDR2 SYDVKM, per germline. Trimming removed 2 bases from V and 6 bases from J, with 7 bases in between.

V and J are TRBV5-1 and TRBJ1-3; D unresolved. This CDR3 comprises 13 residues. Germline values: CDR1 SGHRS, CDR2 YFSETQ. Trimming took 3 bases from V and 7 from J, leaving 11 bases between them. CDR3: CASSSDPGNTIYF. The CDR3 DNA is TGCGCCAGCAGCTCCGATCCGGGGAACACCATATATTTT.

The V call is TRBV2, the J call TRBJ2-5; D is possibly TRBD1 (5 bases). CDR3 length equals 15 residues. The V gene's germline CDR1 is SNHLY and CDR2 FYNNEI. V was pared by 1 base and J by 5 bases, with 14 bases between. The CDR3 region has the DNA TGTGCCAGCAGTGAAGGGCCAGGGTCGGTGGAGACCCAGTACTTC. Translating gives CASSEGPGSVETQYF.

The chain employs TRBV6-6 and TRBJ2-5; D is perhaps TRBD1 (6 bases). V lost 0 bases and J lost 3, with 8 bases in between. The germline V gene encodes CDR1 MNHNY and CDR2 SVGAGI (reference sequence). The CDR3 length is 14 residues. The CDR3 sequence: CASSYSQGKETQYF. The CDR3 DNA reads TGTGCCAGCAGTTACTCGCAGGGGAAAGAGACCCAGTACTTC.

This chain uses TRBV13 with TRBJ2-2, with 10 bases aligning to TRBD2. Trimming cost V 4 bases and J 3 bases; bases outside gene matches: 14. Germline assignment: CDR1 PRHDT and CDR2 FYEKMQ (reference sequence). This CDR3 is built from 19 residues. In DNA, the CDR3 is TGTGCCAGCAGCTGGGGCGGGCTAGCGGGAGTTTCGGACACCGGGGAGCTGTTTTTT. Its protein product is CASSWGGLAGVSDTGELFF.

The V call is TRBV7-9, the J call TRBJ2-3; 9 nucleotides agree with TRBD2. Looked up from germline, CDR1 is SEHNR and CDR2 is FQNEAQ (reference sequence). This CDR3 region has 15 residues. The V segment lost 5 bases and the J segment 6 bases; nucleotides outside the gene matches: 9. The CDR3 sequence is CASSPREGAPDTQYF. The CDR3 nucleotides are TGTGCCAGCAGCCCGCGGGAGGGGGCACCCGATACGCAGTATTTT. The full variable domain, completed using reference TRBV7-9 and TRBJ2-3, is DTGVSQNPRHKITKRGQNVTFRCDPISEHNRLYWYRQTLGQGPEFLTYFQNEAQLEKSRLLSDRFSAERPKGSFSTLEIQRTEQGDSAMYLCASSPREGAPDTQYFGPGTRLTVL.

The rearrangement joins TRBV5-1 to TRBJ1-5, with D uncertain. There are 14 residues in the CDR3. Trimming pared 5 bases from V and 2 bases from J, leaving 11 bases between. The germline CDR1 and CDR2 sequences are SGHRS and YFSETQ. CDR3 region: CASSLDAGNQPQHF. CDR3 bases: TGCGCCAGCAGTCTAGACGCCGGCAATCAGCCCCAGCATTTT. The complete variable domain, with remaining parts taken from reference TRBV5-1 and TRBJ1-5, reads KAGVTQTPRYLIKTRGQQVTLSCSPISGHRSVSWYQQTPGQGLQFLFEYFSETQRNKGNFPGRFSGRQFSNSRSEMNVSTLELGDSALYLCASSLDAGNQPQHFGDGTRLSIL.

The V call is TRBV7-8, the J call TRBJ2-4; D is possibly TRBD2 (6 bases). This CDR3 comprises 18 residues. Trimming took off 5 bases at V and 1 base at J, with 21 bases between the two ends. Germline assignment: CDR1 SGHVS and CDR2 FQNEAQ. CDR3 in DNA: TGTGCCAGCAGCCGAGGGCGGCTTCCGGGGGTCGCCAAAAACATTCAGTACTTC. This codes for CASSRGRLPGVAKNIQYF. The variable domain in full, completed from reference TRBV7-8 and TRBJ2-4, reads GAGVSQSPRYKVAKRGQDVALRCDPISGHVSLFWYQQALGQGPEFLTYFQNEAQLDKSGLPSDRFFAERPEGSVSTLKIQRTQQEDSAVYLCASSRGRLPGVAKNIQYFGAGTRLSVL.